This T cell receptor (beta chain) emerged from a study of blood T cell repertoires in COVID-19. Method: immunoSEQ multiplex PCR; TCRdb's copy keeps in-frame clones and lacks some. The sample carries some 65,000 clones, approximately 85% recorded once. The CDR3 consists of 17 residues. With 6 bases removed from V and 5 bases from J, the gap between germline ends came to 25 bases. Per the germline V gene, CDR1 is KGHSH and CDR2 is LQKENI. Sample: peripheral blood. The TCR sequence derives from a man aged 80 or over with acute or convalescent COVID-19. The chain couples TRBV18 to TRBJ2-5; the D gene is possibly TRBD1 (6 bases). The CDR3 is CASSADYGTRVGETQYF. The CDR3 DNA reads as TGTGCCAGCTCCGCCGACTATGGGACACGGGTCGGGGAGACCCAGTACTTC.